These T cell receptor beta chains were read from a single sample in a study of vaccination effects on CD4 cells after COVID-19. The method was immunoSEQ multiplex PCR; TCRdb's version includes in-frame clones alone and lacks a portion of them. Of tens of thousands of clones in the sample, roughly two thirds were seen once. These receptors are not linked to any known antigen. The sequences come from CD4+ T cells from PBMCs cultured with HCoV-229E spike peptides, collected before COVID-19 vaccination. These receptors were obtained from a human donor who received a COVID-19 vaccine. The CDR3 runs from the conserved cysteine through the conserved F or W. The D gene is left open where the match is weak. The size field is filled for only some rows; it gives once, few, many or a size class.

TRBV6-2/TRBV6-3	.	.	TRBJ1-6	TGTGCCAGCAGTTACTCAAGGGTATCGAGGAATTCACCCCTCCACTTT	CASSYSRVSRNSPLHF
TRBV20-1	TRBD2	.	TRBJ2-2	TGCAGTGCTAGTATCGCTAGCGGGTGGGCCGGGGAGCTGTTTTTT	CSASIASGWAGELFF
TRBV12-5	.	.	TRBJ2-3	TGTGCTAGTGGTTTGCAAGGGTTTAGCACAGATACGCAGTATTTT	CASGLQGFSTDTQYF
TRBV19	TRBD1	.	TRBJ1-1	TGTGCCAGTACCACGACAGGGACTAACACTGAAGCTTTCTTT	CASTTTGTNTEAFF
TRBV3-1/TRBV3-2	.	.	TRBJ1-1	TGTGCCAGCAGCCAAGGCAGGGGCGAAGCTTTCTTT	CASSQGRGEAFF
TRBV7-9	TRBD2	.	TRBJ2-3	TGTGCCAGCAGCTTATCGGAACTAGCGGGAGCCGATACGCAGTATTTT	CASSLSELAGADTQYF
TRBV6-2/TRBV6-3	TRBD1	once	TRBJ1-1	TGTGCCAGCAGCCCCCGGACAGGGGTTCGCACTGAAGCTTTCTTT	CASSPRTGVRTEAFF
TRBV6-5	TRBD1	.	TRBJ2-2	TGTGCCAGCAGCGGACAGGGTACCGGGGAGCTGTTTTTT	CASSGQGTGELFF
TRBV5-4	.	.	TRBJ2-6	TGTGCCAGCAGCTTGGACCCGACCCCTGGGGCCAACGTCCTGACTTTC	CASSLDPTPGANVLTF
TRBV5-1	.	.	TRBJ2-7	TGCGCCAGCAGCTCCTCCCGGCCCCCCTACGAGCAGTACTTC	CASSSSRPPYEQYF
TRBV5-5	.	.	TRBJ1-2	TGTGCCAGCAGCTTGGCCGGGCGATCGGGCTACACCTTC	CASSLAGRSGYTF
TRBV7-9	.	.	TRBJ2-2	TGTGCCAGCAGCTTTGGGGGTACCGGGGAGCTGTTTTTT	CASSFGGTGELFF
TRBV21-1	.	.	TRBJ1-1	TGTGCCAGCAGCAATCCCGGGTTCCCCCTGGGCGCTTTCTTT	CASSNPGFPLGAFF
TRBV12-3/TRBV12-4	TRBD1	.	TRBJ2-5	TGTGCCAGCAGTCAGGGGGCAGAGACCCAGTACTTC	CASSQGAETQYF
TRBV28	.	.	TRBJ1-4	TGTGCCAGCAAGATCGGAGGGGCAGGGAAAGAAAAACTGTTTTTT	CASKIGGAGKEKLFF
TRBV2	TRBD1	.	TRBJ2-7	TGTGCCAGCAGTCAGGGGGCGCGCGAGCAGTACTTC	CASSQGAREQYF
TRBV19	.	few	TRBJ2-1	TGTGCCAGTAGCGGGAGAGGGTACAATGAGCAGTTCTTC	CASSGRGYNEQFF
TRBV18	.	.	TRBJ1-2	TGTGCCAGCTCACCAGAGGGTTTAAATGGCTACACCTTC	CASSPEGLNGYTF
TRBV7-6	.	.	TRBJ1-3	TGTGCCAGCAGCTTAGTGAGCCGGGGATTCTCTGGAAACACCATATATTTT	CASSLVSRGFSGNTIYF
TRBV7-2	.	few	TRBJ2-1	TGTGCCAGCAGCTTAGACGCTCGAAGACCCCACAATGAGCAGTTCTTC	CASSLDARRPHNEQFF
TRBV19	TRBD1	.	TRBJ1-6	TGTGCCAGTAGCTCCCAGGGGGCGAATTCACCCCTCCACTTT	CASSSQGANSPLHF